The entry below gives a single T cell receptor beta chain sequence along with its context. This CDR3 contains 12 residues. Trimming left V 4 bases short and J 12 bases short, with 15 bases between. Per the authors' pipeline: Estimates of nucleated cell counts were drawn from the amplification of reference gene primers. TCRdb keeps only in-frame clones here, not all; method: immunoSEQ multiplex PCR. That table supplies the V and J calls and clone size; D and trimming were determined from the DNA. Here the sample spans around 140,000 clones, 81% being singletons. The source of the sample is a study of blood T cell repertoires in COVID-19. Study as a whole: COVID-19 samples, acute and convalescent, were from the United States, Italy and Spain. In each case, the material was cDNA or gDNA derived from T cells, B-cell-depleted T cells, or PBMCs.

The receptor was isolated from a human donor in a cohort sampled during active COVID-19. Sequenced input: peripheral blood. The chain employs TRBV12-3 or TRBV12-4 and TRBJ1-1, with D possibly TRBD1 on 5 matching bases. The DNA for the CDR3 is TGTGCCAGCAGTTCCTCAGGGAGGGAATCTTTCTTT. The encoded protein is CASSSSGRESFF.